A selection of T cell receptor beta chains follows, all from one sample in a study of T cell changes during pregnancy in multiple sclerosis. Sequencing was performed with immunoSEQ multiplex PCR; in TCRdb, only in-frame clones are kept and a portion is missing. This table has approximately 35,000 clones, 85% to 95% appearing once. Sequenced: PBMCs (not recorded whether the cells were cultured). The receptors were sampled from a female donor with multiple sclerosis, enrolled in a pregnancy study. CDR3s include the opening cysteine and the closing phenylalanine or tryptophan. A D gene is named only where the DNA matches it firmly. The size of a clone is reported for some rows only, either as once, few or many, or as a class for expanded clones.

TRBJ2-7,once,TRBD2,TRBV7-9,TGTGCCAGCACGGGGGGGCGGGCACCCTACGAGCAGTACTTC,CASTGGRAPYEQYF
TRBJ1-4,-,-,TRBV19,TGTGCCAGTAGTATGAGGGATGAAAAACTGTTTTTT,CASSMRDEKLFF
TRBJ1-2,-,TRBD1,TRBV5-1,TGCGCCAGCAGCTTGGACACAGGGGGCTATGGCTACACCTTC,CASSLDTGGYGYTF
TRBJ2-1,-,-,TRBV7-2,TGTGCCAGCAGCTTAGGTCTAGCCAACCCTGAGCAGTTCTTC,CASSLGLANPEQFF
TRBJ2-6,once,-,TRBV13,TGTGCCAGCAGCTTAACGACGGAGACATGGGCCAACGTCCTGACTTTC,CASSLTTETWANVLTF
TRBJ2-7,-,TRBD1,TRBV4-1,TGCGCCAGCAGCCAAGCCGCGGGACAGGGGTGGGAGCAGTACTTC,CASSQAAGQGWEQYF
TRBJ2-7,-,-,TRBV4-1,TGCGCCAGCAGCCAAGTTCGGGACGAGCAGTACTTC,CASSQVRDEQYF
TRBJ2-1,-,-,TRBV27,TGTGCCAGCAGTTTATCTTGGGCGGACTCCGGGGATGGTGAGCAGTTCTTC,CASSLSWADSGDGEQFF
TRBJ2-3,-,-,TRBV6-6,TGTGCCAGCAGTTCGGACACTGGGACAGATACGCAGTATTTT,CASSSDTGTDTQYF
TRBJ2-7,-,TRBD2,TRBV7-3,TGTGCCAGCAGCTCCAGACTAGCCGGGGTTTCCGAGCAGTACTTC,CASSSRLAGVSEQYF
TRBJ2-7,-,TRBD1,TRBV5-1,TGCGCCAGCAGCCCCGGGACAGGGGGCCCCTACGAGCAGTACTTC,CASSPGTGGPYEQYF
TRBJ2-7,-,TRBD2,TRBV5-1,TGCGCCAGCAGCTCAAGCACAACTAGCGGGAGGTACGAGCAGTACTTC,CASSSSTTSGRYEQYF
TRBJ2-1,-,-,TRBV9,TGTGCCAGCAGCGCCCAGAGGGATAATGAGCAGTTCTTC,CASSAQRDNEQFF
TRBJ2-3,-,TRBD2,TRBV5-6,TGTGCCAGCAGCTTGTGGGCTAGCGGGAGGGATACGCAGTATTTT,CASSLWASGRDTQYF
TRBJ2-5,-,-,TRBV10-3,TGTGCCATCAGGACCGGAGAGACCCAGTACTTC,CAIRTGETQYF
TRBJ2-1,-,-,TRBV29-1,TGCAGCGTTGAGGAGGGATGGGATGAGCAGTTCTTC,CSVEEGWDEQFF
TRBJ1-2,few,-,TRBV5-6,TGTGCCAGCAGCTTGGGACGGCGCTATGGCTACACCTTC,CASSLGRRYGYTF
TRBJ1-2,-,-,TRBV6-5,TGTGCCAGCAGTGCGACGGAAAACTATGGCTACACCTTC,CASSATENYGYTF
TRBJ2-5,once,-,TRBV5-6,TGTGCCAGCAGCTTGGGTGGGGTTGAGACCCAGTACTTC,CASSLGGVETQYF
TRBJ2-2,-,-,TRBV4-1,TGCGCCAGCAGCCTCGGGGGCGTCACAGGGTTGTTCGGGGAGCTGTTTTTT,CASSLGGVTGLFGELFF
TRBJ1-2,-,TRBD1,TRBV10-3,TGTGCCATCAGTGGCCCGACAGGGAACTATGGCTACACCTTC,CAISGPTGNYGYTF
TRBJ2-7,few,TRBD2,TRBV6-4,TGTGCCAGCAGTGAAGGACTAGCGGGCTCCTACGAGCAGTACTTC,CASSEGLAGSYEQYF
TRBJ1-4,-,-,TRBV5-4,TGTGCCAGCAGCCTCCCAGGGAATGAAAAACTGTTTTTT,CASSLPGNEKLFF
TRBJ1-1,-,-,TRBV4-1,TGCGCCAGCAGCCGGCGGGGGGAGTTGAACACTGAAGCTTTCTTT,CASSRRGELNTEAFF
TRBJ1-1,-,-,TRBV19,TGTGCCAGTAATCGGGAATACAACACTGAAGCTTTCTTT,CASNREYNTEAFF
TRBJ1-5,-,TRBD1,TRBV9,TGTGCCAGCAGCTTTAGACCGGGACAGGGGCGTTTACGGAATCAGCCCCAGCATTTT,CASSFRPGQGRLRNQPQHF
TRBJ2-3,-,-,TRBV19,TGTGCCAGTAGTAACCGGGCTAGCACAGATACGCAGTATTTT,CASSNRASTDTQYF